These T cell receptor beta chains were read from a single sample in a study of blood T cell repertoires in COVID-19. Libraries were prepared by immunoSEQ multiplex PCR; TCRdb keeps only in-frame clonotypes and omits some of them. The repertoire holds some 350,000 clones, with roughly 90% as singletons. The sample taken for sequencing was peripheral blood. Receptors originate from a man younger than 35 with active or convalescent COVID-19. CDR3s include the opening cysteine and the closing phenylalanine or tryptophan. D genes are given only for firm matches. Not every row has a clone size; where given, it reads once, few, many or a size class.

V: TRBV30; J: TRBJ2-5; D: TRBD2; size: .; CDR3: CAWSASSGRQETQYF; DNA: TGTGCCTGGAGTGCGAGTAGCGGGAGACAAGAGACCCAGTACTTC
V: TRBV28; J: TRBJ2-3; D: TRBD2; size: once; CDR3: CASKEAGSSTDTQYF; DNA: TGTGCCAGCAAAGAAGCGGGGTCTAGCACAGATACGCAGTATTTT
V: TRBV4-3; J: TRBJ1-2; D: .; size: .; CDR3: CASSQVRGSGYTF; DNA: TGCGCCAGCAGCCAAGTGCGCGGTTCTGGCTACACCTTC
V: TRBV5-4; J: TRBJ2-7; D: .; size: .; CDR3: CASSLGYAYEQYF; DNA: TGTGCCAGCAGCCTAGGTTATGCCTACGAGCAGTACTTC
V: TRBV6-6; J: TRBJ1-4; D: TRBD1; size: .; CDR3: CASSPQGGSATNEKLFF; DNA: TGTGCCAGCAGTCCCCAGGGGGGCAGTGCAACTAATGAAAAACTGTTTTTT
V: TRBV14; J: TRBJ1-4; D: .; size: .; CDR3: CASSRMTYANEKLFF; DNA: TGTGCCAGCAGCCGAATGACTTATGCTAATGAAAAACTGTTTTTT
V: TRBV11-2; J: TRBJ2-7; D: TRBD2; size: .; CDR3: CASSHRLAGTYEQYF; DNA: TGTGCCAGCAGCCATCGACTAGCGGGAACCTACGAGCAGTACTTC
V: TRBV4-3; J: TRBJ2-7; D: .; size: once; CDR3: CASSQLGGGAYEQYF; DNA: TGCGCCAGCAGCCAACTCGGAGGGGGGGCCTACGAGCAGTACTTC
V: TRBV7-2; J: TRBJ2-1; D: TRBD2; size: .; CDR3: CASSPSGGGYNEQFF; DNA: TGTGCCAGCAGCCCTAGCGGGGGGGGGTACAATGAGCAGTTCTTC
V: TRBV4-2; J: TRBJ1-4; D: TRBD1; size: .; CDR3: CASSPRGQGTTNEKLFF; DNA: TGTGCCAGCAGCCCCAGAGGACAGGGCACAACTAATGAAAAACTGTTTTTT
V: TRBV6-5; J: TRBJ2-7; D: .; size: .; CDR3: CASTSTGSYEQYF; DNA: TGTGCCAGCACCTCGACTGGCTCCTACGAGCAGTACTTC
V: TRBV10-3; J: TRBJ2-3; D: TRBD1; size: .; CDR3: CAISESQGASTDTQYF; DNA: TGTGCCATCAGTGAGTCGCAGGGGGCGAGCACAGATACGCAGTATTTT
V: TRBV3-1/TRBV3-2; J: TRBJ2-7; D: TRBD1; size: .; CDR3: CASSGHRGRYEQYF; DNA: TGTGCCAGCAGCGGCCACAGGGGGCGCTACGAGCAGTACTTC
V: TRBV4-3; J: TRBJ2-7; D: .; size: .; CDR3: CASSQDRSHPLYEQYF; DNA: TGCGCCAGCAGCCAAGATAGATCCCACCCCCTCTACGAGCAGTACTTC
V: TRBV7-2; J: TRBJ1-2; D: .; size: .; CDR3: CASSLAGQLYGYTF; DNA: TGTGCCAGCAGCTTAGCCGGACAGCTATATGGCTACACCTTC
V: TRBV11-1; J: TRBJ2-7; D: .; size: .; CDR3: CASSQGRGGTYEQYF; DNA: TGTGCCAGCAGCCAGGGCAGAGGGGGAACCTACGAGCAGTACTTC
V: TRBV6-2/TRBV6-3; J: TRBJ1-3; D: .; size: once; CDR3: CASSSRVRGTIYF; DNA: TGTGCCAGCAGTTCGCGCGTCCGGGGCACCATATATTTT
V: TRBV27; J: TRBJ2-7; D: TRBD1; size: .; CDR3: CASSLGPGQRYEQYF; DNA: TGTGCCAGCAGTTTAGGGCCGGGACAGAGATACGAGCAGTACTTC
V: TRBV29-1; J: TRBJ2-1; D: TRBD2; size: .; CDR3: CSVGGTSIYNEQFF; DNA: TGCAGCGTGGGCGGGACTAGTATCTACAATGAGCAGTTCTTC
V: TRBV14; J: TRBJ2-3; D: .; size: .; CDR3: CASSPPKTNTDTQYF; DNA: TGTGCCAGCAGCCCCCCTAAGACAAACACAGATACGCAGTATTTT
V: TRBV12-3/TRBV12-4; J: TRBJ1-2; D: .; size: .; CDR3: CASGGNYGYTF; DNA: TGTGCCAGCGGCGGCAACTATGGCTACACCTTC
V: TRBV4-2; J: TRBJ2-7; D: TRBD1; size: .; CDR3: CASSLAGTALSYEQYF; DNA: TGTGCCAGCAGCCTGGCCGGGACAGCTCTCTCCTACGAGCAGTACTTC
V: TRBV19; J: TRBJ2-4; D: TRBD1; size: .; CDR3: CASKNRDRWDIQYF; DNA: TGTGCCAGTAAAAACCGGGACAGGTGGGACATTCAGTACTTC
V: TRBV19; J: TRBJ2-1; D: .; size: .; CDR3: CASSVYSRSYNEQFF; DNA: TGTGCCAGTAGTGTCTACAGCCGCTCCTACAATGAGCAGTTCTTC
V: TRBV11-2; J: TRBJ1-1; D: .; size: once; CDR3: CASSLLLTGYTEAFF; DNA: TGTGCCAGCAGCCTCCTTCTTACAGGGTACACTGAAGCTTTCTTT
V: TRBV6-5; J: TRBJ1-2; D: TRBD1; size: .; CDR3: CASRTLATGSRGYTF; DNA: TGTGCCAGCAGAACTCTGGCGACAGGGTCTCGTGGCTACACCTTC
V: TRBV4-2; J: TRBJ2-7; D: .; size: once; CDR3: CASSQLRAWGGYEQYF; DNA: TGTGCCAGCAGCCAGCTCAGGGCGTGGGGCGGCTACGAGCAGTACTTC
V: TRBV29-1; J: TRBJ2-1; D: TRBD2; size: few; CDR3: CSVEDGLVNEQFF; DNA: TGCAGCGTTGAAGATGGACTAGTGAATGAGCAGTTCTTC
V: TRBV4-1; J: TRBJ2-4; D: .; size: .; CDR3: CASSQIATSSKNIQYF; DNA: TGCGCCAGCAGCCAGATAGCGACCTCTTCCAAAAACATTCAGTACTTC
V: TRBV21-1; J: TRBJ2-5; D: .; size: medium-sized; CDR3: CASSKETQYF; DNA: TGTGCCAGCTCAAAAGAGACCCAGTACTTC
V: TRBV6-2/TRBV6-3; J: TRBJ2-7; D: .; size: .; CDR3: CASSYEQVVLYEQYF; DNA: TGTGCCAGCAGTTACGAGCAGGTAGTGCTCTACGAGCAGTACTTC
V: TRBV4-3; J: TRBJ1-5; D: .; size: .; CDR3: CASSQTLRDQPQHF; DNA: TGCGCCAGCAGCCAAACCCTGAGAGATCAGCCCCAGCATTTT
V: TRBV18; J: TRBJ1-5; D: .; size: once; CDR3: CASSSDSGNQPQHF; DNA: TGTGCCAGCTCATCAGATTCGGGGAATCAGCCCCAGCATTTT
V: TRBV5-5; J: TRBJ2-2; D: TRBD2; size: .; CDR3: CASSPRGVGTGELFF; DNA: TGTGCCAGCAGCCCGCGGGGGGTAGGCACCGGGGAGCTGTTTTTT